This T cell receptor beta chain was sequenced in a study of T cell changes during pregnancy in multiple sclerosis. Germline CDR1 SGHAT, CDR2 FQNNGV. This CDR3 has 11 amino acids. Trimming stripped 5 bases from V and 6 bases from J, with 8 bases between. Data came from immunoSEQ multiplex PCR; TCRdb stores just in-frame clones and leaves some out. The sample carries under 55,000 clones, 91% recorded once. Here the sequenced sample was CD8+ T cells from peripheral blood mononuclear cells, taken after pregnancy. V gene TRBV11-2 combines with J gene TRBJ2-7, with a weak D call TRBD1 (6 bases). This clonotype was obtained from a female donor with multiple sclerosis, enrolled in a pregnancy study. CDR3 DNA: TGTGCCAGCAGCCCAGGGGTCGAGCAGTACTTC. Its protein is CASSPGVEQYF. Complete variable domain (other parts from reference TRBV11-2 and TRBJ2-7): EAGVAQSPRYKIIEKRQSVAFWCNPISGHATLYWYQQILGQGPKLLIQFQNNGVVDDSQLPKDRFSAERLKGVDSTLKIQPAKLEDSAVYLCASSPGVEQYFGPGTRLTVT.